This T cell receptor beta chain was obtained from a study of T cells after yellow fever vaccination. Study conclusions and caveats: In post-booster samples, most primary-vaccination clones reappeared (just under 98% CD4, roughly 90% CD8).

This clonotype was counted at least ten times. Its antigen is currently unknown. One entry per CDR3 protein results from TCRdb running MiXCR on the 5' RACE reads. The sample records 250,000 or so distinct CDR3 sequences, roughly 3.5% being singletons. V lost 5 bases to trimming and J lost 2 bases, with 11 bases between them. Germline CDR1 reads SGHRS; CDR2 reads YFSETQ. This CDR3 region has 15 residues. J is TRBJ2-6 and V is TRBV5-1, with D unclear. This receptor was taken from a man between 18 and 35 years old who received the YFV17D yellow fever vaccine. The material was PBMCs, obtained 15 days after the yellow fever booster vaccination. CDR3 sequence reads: CASRPQATGANVLTF. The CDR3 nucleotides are TGCGCCAGCAGACCTCAGGCGACTGGGGCCAACGTCCTGACTTTC.